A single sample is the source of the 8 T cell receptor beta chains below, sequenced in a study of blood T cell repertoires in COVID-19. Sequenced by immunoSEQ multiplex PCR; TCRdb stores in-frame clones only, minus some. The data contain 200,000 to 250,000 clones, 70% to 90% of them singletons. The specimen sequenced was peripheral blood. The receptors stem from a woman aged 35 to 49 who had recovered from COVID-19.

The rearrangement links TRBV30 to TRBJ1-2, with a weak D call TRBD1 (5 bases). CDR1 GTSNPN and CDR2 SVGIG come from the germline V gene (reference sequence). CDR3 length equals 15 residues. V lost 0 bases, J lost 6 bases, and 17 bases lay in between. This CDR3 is CAWSVNSQGLHGYTF. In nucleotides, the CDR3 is TGTGCCTGGAGTGTAAATTCTCAGGGTCTACATGGCTACACCTTC.

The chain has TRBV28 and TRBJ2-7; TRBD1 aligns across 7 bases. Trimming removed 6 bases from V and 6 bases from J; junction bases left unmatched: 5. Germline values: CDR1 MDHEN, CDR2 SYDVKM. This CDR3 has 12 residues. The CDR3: CASRTGMGEQYF. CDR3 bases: TGTGCCAGCAGGACAGGGATGGGCGAGCAGTACTTC.

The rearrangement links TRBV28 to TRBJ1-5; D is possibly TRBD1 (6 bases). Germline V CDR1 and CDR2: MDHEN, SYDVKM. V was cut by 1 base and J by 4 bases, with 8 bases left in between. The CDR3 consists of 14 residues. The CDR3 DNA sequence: TGTGCCAGCAGTTTATATACAGGGAATCAGCCCCAGCATTTT. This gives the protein CASSLYTGNQPQHF.

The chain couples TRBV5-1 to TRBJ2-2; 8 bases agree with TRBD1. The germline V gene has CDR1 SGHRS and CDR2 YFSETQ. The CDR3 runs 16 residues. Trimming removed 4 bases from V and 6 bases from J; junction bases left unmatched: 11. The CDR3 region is CASSQDRGSSPGELFF. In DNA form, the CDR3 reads TGCGCCAGCAGCCAAGACAGGGGCTCCTCTCCCGGGGAGCTGTTTTTT.

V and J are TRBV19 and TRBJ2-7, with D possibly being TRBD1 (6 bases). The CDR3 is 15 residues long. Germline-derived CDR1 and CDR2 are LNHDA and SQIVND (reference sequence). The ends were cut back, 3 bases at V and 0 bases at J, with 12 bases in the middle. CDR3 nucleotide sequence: TGTGCCAGTAGTATGGGGGCAGGGTTCTCCTACGAGCAGTACTTC. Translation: CASSMGAGFSYEQYF. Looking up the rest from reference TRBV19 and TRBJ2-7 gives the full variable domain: DGGITQSPKYLFRKEGQNVTLSCEQNLNHDAMYWYRQDPGQGLRLIYYSQIVNDFQKGDIAEGYSVSREKKESFPLTVTSAQKNPTAFYLCASSMGAGFSYEQYFGPGTRLTVT.

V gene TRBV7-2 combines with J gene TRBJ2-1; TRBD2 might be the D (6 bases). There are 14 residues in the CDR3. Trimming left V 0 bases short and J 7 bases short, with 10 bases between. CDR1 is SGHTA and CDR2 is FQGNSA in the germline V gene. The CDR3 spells CASSLATGVNEQFF. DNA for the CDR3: TGTGCCAGCAGCTTAGCGACGGGGGTGAATGAGCAGTTCTTC.

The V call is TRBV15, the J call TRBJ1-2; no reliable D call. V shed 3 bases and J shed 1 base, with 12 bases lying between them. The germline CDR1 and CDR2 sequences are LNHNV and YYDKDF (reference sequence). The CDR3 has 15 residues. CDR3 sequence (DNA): TGTGCCACCAGCAGTGGCGGGGTTTATAACTATGGCTACACCTTC. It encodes CATSSGGVYNYGYTF.

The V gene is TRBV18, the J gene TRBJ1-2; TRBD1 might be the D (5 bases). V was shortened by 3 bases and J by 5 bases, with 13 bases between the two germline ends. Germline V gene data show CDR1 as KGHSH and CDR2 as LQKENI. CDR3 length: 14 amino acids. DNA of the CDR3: TGTGCCAGCTCACCGCTGACAGACCCTTATGGCTACACCTTC. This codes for CASSPLTDPYGYTF. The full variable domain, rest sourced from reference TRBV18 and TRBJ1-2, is NAGVMQNPRHLVRRRGQEARLRCSPMKGHSHVYWYRQLPEEGLKFMVYLQKENIIDESGMPKERFSAEFPKEGPSILRIQQVVRGDSAAYFCASSPLTDPYGYTFGSGTRLTVV.